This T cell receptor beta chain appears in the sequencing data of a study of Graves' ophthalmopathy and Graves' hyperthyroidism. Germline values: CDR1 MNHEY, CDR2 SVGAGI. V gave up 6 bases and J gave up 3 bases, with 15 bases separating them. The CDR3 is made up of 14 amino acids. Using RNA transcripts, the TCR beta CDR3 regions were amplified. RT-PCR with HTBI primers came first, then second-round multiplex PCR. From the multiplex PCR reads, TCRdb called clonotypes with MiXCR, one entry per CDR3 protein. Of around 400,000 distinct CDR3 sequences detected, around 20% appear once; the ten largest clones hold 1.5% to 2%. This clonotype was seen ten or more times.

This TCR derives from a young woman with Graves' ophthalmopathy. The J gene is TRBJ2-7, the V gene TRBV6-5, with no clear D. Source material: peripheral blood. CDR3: CASRSLTVGYEQYF. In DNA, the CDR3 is TGTGCCAGCAGGAGTTTGACTGTTGGCTACGAGCAGTACTTC.